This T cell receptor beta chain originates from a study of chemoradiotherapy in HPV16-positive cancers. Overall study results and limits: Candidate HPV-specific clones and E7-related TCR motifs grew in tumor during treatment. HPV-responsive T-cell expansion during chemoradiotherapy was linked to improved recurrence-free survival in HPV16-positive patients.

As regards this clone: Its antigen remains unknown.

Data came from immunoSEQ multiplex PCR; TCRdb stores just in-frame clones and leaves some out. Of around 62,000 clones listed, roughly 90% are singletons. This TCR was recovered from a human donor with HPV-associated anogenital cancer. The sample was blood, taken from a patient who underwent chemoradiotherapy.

CDR3 protein: CASSFSAGSGFYYEQYF. CDR3 coding DNA: TGTGCCAGCAGCTTTTCGGCGGGGTCGGGCTTCTACTACGAGCAGTACTTC. V and J are TRBV7-6 and TRBJ2-7, with D perhaps matching TRBD2 (6 bases). This CDR3 is built from 17 residues. Germline values: CDR1 SGHVS, CDR2 FNYEAQ. Trimming took off 3 bases at V and 3 bases at J, with 21 bases between the two ends.